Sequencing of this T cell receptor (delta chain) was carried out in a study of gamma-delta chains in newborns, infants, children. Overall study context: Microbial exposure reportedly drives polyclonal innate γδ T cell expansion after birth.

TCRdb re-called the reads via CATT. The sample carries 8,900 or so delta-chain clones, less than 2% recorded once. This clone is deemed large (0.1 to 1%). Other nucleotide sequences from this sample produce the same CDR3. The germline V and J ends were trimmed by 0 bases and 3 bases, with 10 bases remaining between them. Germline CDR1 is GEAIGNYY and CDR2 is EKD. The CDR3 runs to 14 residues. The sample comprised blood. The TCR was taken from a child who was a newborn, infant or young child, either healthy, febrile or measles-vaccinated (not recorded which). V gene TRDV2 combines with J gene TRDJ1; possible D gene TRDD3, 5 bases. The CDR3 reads CACDTVGIADKLIF. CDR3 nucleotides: TGTGCCTGTGACACCGTAGGGATCGCCGATAAACTCATCTTT.